This T cell receptor beta chain was recorded in a study of blood T cells in healthy people across ages. V was pared by 4 bases and J by 0 bases, with 6 bases of the junction left unmatched. Germline CDR1 reads MNHEY; CDR2 reads SMNVEV (reference sequence). The CDR3 has 16 amino acids. A J-beta primer mix and a sample-barcoded 5' primer were used in a second PCR of roughly 6 to 12 cycles. Carrying 12 random nucleotides, a template-switch adaptor labeled each individual cDNA molecule. TCRdb itself ran the 5' RACE reads through MiXCR, one entry per CDR3 protein. The sample shows approximately 1,700,000 distinct CDR3 sequences, 35% to 50% of them seen only once.

This chain uses TRBV27 with TRBJ1-5; TRBD1 matches 7 bases. Sequencing was carried out using blood. The clonotype comes from a human donor in good health. This CDR3 reads CASSSDRSYSNQPQHF. CDR3 sequence (DNA): TGTGCCAGCAGTTCGGACAGGAGCTATAGCAATCAGCCCCAGCATTTT.